This passage covers 27 T cell receptor beta chains from one sample sequenced in a study of cytomegalovirus exposure and HLA in healthy donors. PCR amplification relied on 60 Vbeta primers (plus 13 Jbeta primers). Some clones are missing from TCRdb's copy, which holds only in-frame ones; the method was immunoSEQ multiplex PCR. The sample has around 99,000 clones; approximately 70% are singletons. Sequenced material: PBMCs. Receptor source: a man between 40 and 49 years old in good health and CMV-seronegative.

The rearrangement joins TRBV12-5 to TRBJ2-2, with D perhaps matching TRBD1 (6 bases). The V gene's germline CDR1 is LGHNT and CDR2 FRNRAP. Trimming took 3 bases from V and 6 from J, leaving 11 bases between them. CDR3 length: 14 residues. The DNA for the CDR3 is TGTGCTAGTGGTTTATCAGGGGCCTCCGGGGAGCTGTTTTTT. It codes for CASGLSGASGELFF. The full variable domain, its missing parts supplied by reference TRBV12-5 and TRBJ2-2, is DARVTQTPRHKVTEMGQEVTMRCQPILGHNTVFWYRQTMMQGLELLAYFRNRAPLDDSGMPKDRFSAEMPDATLATLKIQPSEPRDSAVYFCASGLSGASGELFFGEGSRLTVL.

The CDR3 reads CASRDRAGEAFF. CDR3 DNA: TGTGCCAGCCGGGACAGGGCGGGGGAAGCTTTCTTT. The gene calls are TRBV6-4 and TRBJ1-1; 9 bases are a match to TRBD1. Germline values: CDR1 MRHNA, CDR2 SNTAGT. Losses at the gene ends were 8 bases for V and 8 bases for J; bases not matched to a gene: 6. The CDR3 consists of 12 residues.

In DNA form, the CDR3 reads TGTGCCAGCAGCTTGGACAGGGGGCAAACTGAAGCTTTCTTT. Its translation is CASSLDRGQTEAFF. The V gene is TRBV11-3, the J gene TRBJ1-1, with TRBD1 identical over 11 bases. This CDR3 is 14 amino acids long. The V and J ends lost 3 bases and 5 bases, in that order; junction bases with no gene match: 2. Germline V gene sequence: CDR1 SGHNT, CDR2 YENEEA. The full variable domain, rest sourced from reference TRBV11-3 and TRBJ1-1, is EAGVVQSPRYKIIEKKQPVAFWCNPISGHNTLYWYLQNLGQGPELLIRYENEEAVDDSQLPKDRFSAERLKGVDSTLKIQPAELGDSAVYLCASSLDRGQTEAFFGQGTRLTVV.

The chain recombines TRBV27 with TRBJ2-7; 12 bases align to TRBD1. Trimming cost V 5 bases and J 6 bases; bases outside gene matches: 8. The CDR3 extends over 15 amino acids. The germline CDR1 and CDR2 sequences are MNHEY and SMNVEV (reference sequence). The CDR3 nucleotides are TGTGCCAGCAGTCCCCAGGGGACAGGGGGCTCCGAGCAGTACTTC. It is translated as CASSPQGTGGSEQYF.

The CDR3 region has the DNA TGTGCCAGCTACCGGGACACTGAAGCTTTCTTT. This encodes CASYRDTEAFF. The chain joins TRBV2 to TRBJ1-1; D uncertain. Trimming removed 8 bases from V and 3 bases from J, with 7 bases in between. The CDR3 has 11 amino acids. Germline V gives CDR1 SNHLY, CDR2 FYNNEI.

The table lists this clone with a few counts. The chain is built from TRBV6-1 and TRBJ2-3; 10 nucleotides line up with TRBD2. The CDR3 runs to 15 residues. Per the germline V gene, CDR1 is MNHNS and CDR2 is SASEGT. V shed 8 bases and J 4 bases; nucleotides not matched to a gene: 9. Here the CDR3 reads CASSPYSGGADTQYF. CDR3 bases: TGTGCCAGCTCCCCATACAGCGGGGGGGCAGATACGCAGTATTTT.

The V and J genes are TRBV7-2 and TRBJ2-5; 10 bases fit TRBD1. The DNA end is a closer match to TRBJ2-7, so the J assignment may be wrong. This CDR3 spans 15 amino acids. The germline V gene encodes CDR1 SGHTA and CDR2 FQGNSA. The DNA for the CDR3 is TGTGCCAGCAGCCCCGACAGGGGGCTGTGGTACGAGCAGTACTTC. Residues: CASSPDRGLWYEQYF.

CDR3 in DNA: TGTGCCAGTAGTTGGGCGGGGGGGACTGATACGCAGTATTTT. This gives the protein CASSWAGGTDTQYF. The chain employs TRBV19 and TRBJ2-3; 9 nucleotides match TRBD2. After removal of 5 bases from V and 6 bases from J, the junction contained 6 bases not matched to a gene. CDR3 length equals 14 residues. The germline CDR1 and CDR2 sequences are LNHDA and SQIVND (reference sequence).

The gene calls are TRBV9 and TRBJ2-7, with 9 bases fitting TRBD2. V was clipped by 4 bases and J by 0 bases; unmatched bases: 5. The CDR3 is 15 residues long. From germline, CDR1 is SGDLS and CDR2 YYNGEE. The DNA for the CDR3 is TGTGCCAGCAGCTATAGCGGGGGCCCCTCCTACGAGCAGTACTTC. Its protein product is CASSYSGGPSYEQYF.

The chain links TRBV4-2 to TRBJ2-7, with D possibly being TRBD1 (6 bases). Germline V gene data show CDR1 as LGHNA and CDR2 as YNFKEQ. CDR3 length equals 14 residues. Trimming took 4 bases from V and 1 from J, leaving 11 bases between them. DNA for the CDR3: TGTGCCAGCAGCCTGTCGCAGGGGTCCTACGAGCAGTACTTC. Translated: CASSLSQGSYEQYF.

V usage is TRBV5-4 and J usage is TRBJ2-1, with 9 bases that match TRBD2. The V gene end was trimmed by 2 bases and the J gene end by 3 bases; junction bases not matched to a gene: 3. Germline loops: CDR1 SGHNT, CDR2 YYREEE (reference sequence). The CDR3 has 15 amino acids. CDR3 nucleotides: TGTGCCAGCAGCTTTGGGCGGGGGGGCTACAATGAGCAGTTCTTC. The encoded protein is CASSFGRGGYNEQFF.

The chain couples TRBV7-9 to TRBJ2-5; D not resolved. CDR3 length equals 11 residues. Trimming stripped 0 bases from V and 14 bases from J, with 10 bases between. CDR1 and CDR2 (germline): SEHNR, FQNEAQ (reference sequence). The CDR3 sequence: CASSLASDFYF. DNA for the CDR3: TGTGCCAGCAGCTTAGCGAGTGACTTTTACTTC.

The rearrangement links TRBV4-1 to TRBJ1-2; D remains ambiguous. This CDR3 comprises 15 residues. V was cut by 4 bases and J by 2 bases, with 14 bases left in between. Germline-derived CDR1 and CDR2 are MGHRA and YSYEKL. CDR3 residues: CASSRLIAGNYGYTF. In DNA form, the CDR3 reads TGCGCCAGCAGCCGCCTAATAGCGGGGAACTATGGCTACACCTTC.

This chain joins TRBV18 and TRBJ2-7, with D perhaps matching TRBD1 (6 bases). V was pared by 4 bases and J by 0 bases, with 13 bases between. Germline V gives CDR1 KGHSH, CDR2 LQKENI. The CDR3 totals 15 residues. This CDR3 reads CASSLDSTSSYEQYF. The CDR3 nucleotides read TGTGCCAGCTCACTGGACAGTACGAGCTCCTACGAGCAGTACTTC.

This clone has only a few counts. The chain carries TRBV19 and TRBJ1-2; no clear D. Per germline, CDR1 LNHDA and CDR2 SQIVND (reference sequence). The CDR3 has 12 residues. Trimming left V 5 bases short and J 3 bases short, with 7 bases between. Here the CDR3 DNA reads TGTGCCAGTAGTGACACCTACTATGGCTACACCTTC. Residues: CASSDTYYGYTF.

The chain recombines TRBV9 with TRBJ2-5, with 9 positions matching TRBD1. Germline V CDR1 and CDR2: SGDLS, YYNGEE. V lost 0 bases and J lost 3; bases outside the gene matches: 9. The CDR3 extends over 17 amino acids. The CDR3, as DNA: TGTGCCAGCAGCGTAGGGGACAGGGCAGGTTTCAAAGAGACCCAGTACTTC. It is translated as CASSVGDRAGFKETQYF.

J is TRBJ2-6 and V is TRBV5-6; no clear D gene. The CDR3 totals 16 residues. CDR1 and CDR2 (germline): SGHDT, YYEEEE. V was clipped by 0 bases and J by 0 bases, with 7 bases between them. Written as DNA, the CDR3 is TGTGCCAGCAGCTTGGTGTTATACTCTGGGGCCAACGTCCTGACTTTC. Protein: CASSLVLYSGANVLTF.

The rearrangement uses TRBV29-1 and TRBJ2-5; TRBD1 matches at 9 bases. Germline CDR1 SQVTM, CDR2 ANQGSEA. Trimming cost V 7 bases and J 2 bases; bases outside gene matches: 11. This CDR3 is 15 amino acids long. The CDR3 DNA is TGCAGCGCCGACGGGTGGGACAGGGAGCAAGAGACCCAGTACTTC. The encoded protein is CSADGWDREQETQYF.

This clone was seen a few times. The chain recombines TRBV10-3 with TRBJ2-7; the D gene is possibly TRBD2 (7 bases). V lost 8 bases, J lost 3 bases, and 14 bases lay in between. The germline CDR1 and CDR2 sequences are ENHRY and SYGVKD. There are 13 residues in the CDR3. Here the CDR3 DNA reads TGTGCCATCTCGGGGGGCTACGGCTACGAGCAGTACTTC. Translated: CAISGGYGYEQYF.

V gene TRBV9 combines with J gene TRBJ2-3; 8 positions match TRBD2. Trimming cost V 0 bases and J 6 bases; bases outside gene matches: 6. The CDR3 has 15 amino acids. From germline, CDR1 is SGDLS and CDR2 YYNGEE. The CDR3 region is CASSVVGGGMDTQYF. CDR3 coding DNA: TGTGCCAGCAGCGTAGTCGGCGGGGGGATGGATACGCAGTATTTT.

V is TRBV4-2 and J is TRBJ2-7, with 9 nucleotides matching TRBD1. Germline assignment: CDR1 LGHNA and CDR2 YNFKEQ. The trim removed 5 bases at V and 2 bases at J, leaving 7 bases unmatched. The CDR3 has 15 residues. The CDR3 DNA reads as TGTGCCAGCAGCTCGCGCGGGACAGGGCCCTACGAGCAGTACTTC. Its protein is CASSSRGTGPYEQYF.

The chain is built from TRBV14 and TRBJ1-2; weak D call: TRBD1 (6 bases). The CDR3 is 13 residues long. The germline V gene encodes CDR1 SGHDN and CDR2 FVKESK. The V gene lost 4 bases and the J gene lost 7 bases, with 13 bases spanning the gap. The CDR3 region is CASSRNGGAGYTF. CDR3 bases: TGTGCCAGCAGCCGGAATGGGGGGGCTGGCTACACCTTC. The variable domain in full, completed from reference TRBV14 and TRBJ1-2, reads EAGVTQFPSHSVIEKGQTVTLRCDPISGHDNLYWYRRVMGKEIKFLLHFVKESKQDESGMPNNRFLAERTGGTYSTLKVQPAELEDSGVYFCASSRNGGAGYTFGSGTRLTVV.

The chain has TRBV7-2 and TRBJ2-1; 8 nucleotides line up with TRBD2. The germline V gene encodes CDR1 SGHTA and CDR2 FQGNSA. This CDR3 has 18 residues. The V segment lost 1 base and the J segment 3 bases; nucleotides outside the gene matches: 11. CDR3 amino acids: CASSLVLQRGIIYNEQFF. The CDR3 nucleotides read TGTGCCAGCAGCTTAGTCCTCCAGCGGGGGATTATCTACAATGAGCAGTTCTTC.

CDR3 coding DNA: TGTGCCAGCAGTTTAGGGCTAGCGTACAATGAGCAGTTCTTC. This codes for CASSLGLAYNEQFF. The chain recombines TRBV27 with TRBJ2-1, with a weak D call TRBD2 (6 bases). The CDR3 is 14 residues long. Trimming took off 2 bases at V and 4 bases at J, with 9 bases between the two ends. Per germline, CDR1 MNHEY and CDR2 SMNVEV (reference sequence).

This clone was observed a single time. The V gene is TRBV7-9, the J gene TRBJ1-3; 8 bases are shared with TRBD1. Trimming cost V 4 bases and J 4 bases; bases outside gene matches: 3. From germline, CDR1 is SEHNR and CDR2 FQNEAQ (reference sequence). The length of the CDR3 is 14 residues. CDR3 DNA sequence: TGTGCCAGCAGCTCGGACAGGGTCGGAAACACCATATATTTT. Translation: CASSSDRVGNTIYF. Full variable domain (remainder filled in from reference TRBV7-9 and TRBJ1-3): DTGVSQNPRHKITKRGQNVTFRCDPISEHNRLYWYRQTLGQGPEFLTYFQNEAQLEKSRLLSDRFSAERPKGSFSTLEIQRTEQGDSAMYLCASSSDRVGNTIYFGEGSWLTVV.

This chain uses TRBV19 with TRBJ2-7, with a possible D match to TRBD1 (5 bases). The germline CDR1 and CDR2 sequences are LNHDA and SQIVND (reference sequence). The CDR3 length is 14 residues. V was cut by 5 bases and J by 0 bases, with 11 bases left in between. The CDR3 sequence: CASSATGDSYEQYF. DNA for the CDR3: TGTGCCAGTAGTGCTACAGGTGACTCCTACGAGCAGTACTTC.

The chain couples TRBV18 to TRBJ2-7; 7 bases align to TRBD1. The germline CDR1 and CDR2 sequences are KGHSH and LQKENI. The V and J ends lost 3 bases and 7 bases, in that order; junction bases with no gene match: 9. This CDR3 contains 14 residues. The CDR3 spells CASSPATGAREQYF. The CDR3 DNA follows: TGTGCCAGCTCACCTGCCACAGGGGCGAGAGAGCAGTACTTC.